Reported below is one T cell receptor beta chain. TCRdb's table, derived via immunoSEQ multiplex PCR, lists solely in-frame clones and lacks some. Here the sample spans approximately 170,000 clones, roughly nine tenths being singletons. This CDR3 is built from 15 residues. In germline, CDR1 is SGDLS, CDR2 YYNGEE. With 3 bases clipped from V and 4 bases from J, the junction kept 8 bases outside the gene matches. The record originates from a study of control samples from healthy donors and cancer patients. This clonotype was sampled from a woman in her twenties or thirties in good health. The V call is TRBV9, the J call TRBJ2-5, with 8 nucleotides matching TRBD1. Sequenced sample: blood. This CDR3 reads CASSGTGTGGETQYF. The DNA of the CDR3 is TGTGCCAGCAGCGGTACCGGGACAGGAGGAGAGACCCAGTACTTC.